A selection of T cell receptor beta chains follows, all from one sample in a study of cytomegalovirus exposure and HLA in healthy donors. The data were produced by immunoSEQ multiplex PCR, yet TCRdb's version contains in-frame clones alone and is incomplete. The sample records around 250,000 clones, about nine tenths being singletons. Sequencing input: PBMCs. The source of these receptors is a girl aged 2 to 9 in good health and CMV-seronegative. Both conserved end residues are part of each CDR3. A D gene is named only where the DNA matches it firmly. For some rows the clone size is stated as once, few or many, or as a class when expanded; others skip it.

NA | TRBJ2-3 | TRBV27 | NA | CASSSGDTQYF | TGTGCCAGCAGTTCAGGAGATACGCAGTATTTT
TRBD1 | TRBJ1-5 | TRBV27 | NA | CASSLGGTVRVQPQHF | TGTGCCAGCAGTTTAGGAGGGACAGTTCGGGTGCAGCCCCAGCATTTT
TRBD1 | TRBJ1-1 | TRBV6-6 | NA | CASSYGTGGTEAFF | TGTGCCAGCAGTTATGGGACAGGGGGCACTGAAGCTTTCTTT
TRBD1 | TRBJ1-4 | TRBV7-9 | NA | CASSLTQGGREKLFF | TGTGCCAGCAGCTTAACGCAGGGGGGACGCGAAAAACTGTTTTTT
NA | TRBJ2-1 | TRBV5-5 | NA | CASSLYNEQFF | TGTGCCAGCAGCTTGTATAATGAGCAGTTCTTC
TRBD2 | TRBJ2-7 | TRBV19 | few | CASSGYWTSGILGYEQYF | TGTGCCAGTAGCGGCTATTGGACTAGCGGGATTCTAGGCTACGAGCAGTACTTC
NA | TRBJ1-2 | TRBV9 | NA | CASSAPRDLGYTF | TGTGCCAGCAGCGCTCCCCGAGATCTTGGCTACACCTTC
NA | TRBJ2-1 | TRBV4-1 | NA | CASSQDPSYSYNEQFF | TGCGCCAGCAGCCAAGATCCTAGCTACTCCTACAATGAGCAGTTCTTC
TRBD1 | TRBJ2-5 | TRBV7-9 | once | CASSLAGRGQVQETQYF | TGTGCCAGCAGCTTAGCTGGTAGGGGACAGGTACAAGAGACCCAGTACTTC
NA | TRBJ2-7 | TRBV11-2 | NA | CASSLETVSTYEQYF | TGTGCCAGCAGCTTAGAGACTGTTAGTACCTACGAGCAGTACTTC
NA | TRBJ1-2 | TRBV9 | NA | CASSAPASGRGVNYGYTF | TGTGCCAGCAGCGCCCCAGCATCAGGCAGGGGTGTAAACTATGGCTACACCTTC
TRBD2 | TRBJ2-3 | TRBV29-1 | NA | CSARTSGRKNTDTQYF | TGCAGCGCCCGGACTAGCGGGAGGAAAAACACAGATACGCAGTATTTT
TRBD2 | TRBJ2-5 | TRBV27 | NA | CASIGLAGGYRTQYF | TGTGCCAGTATTGGACTAGCGGGGGGGTACAGGACCCAGTACTTC
NA | TRBJ1-4 | TRBV19 | NA | CASSGEKLFF | TGTGCCAGTAGCGGTGAAAAACTGTTTTTT
TRBD1 | TRBJ2-7 | TRBV5-1 | NA | CASSLGWDSTYEQYF | TGCGCCAGCAGCCTTGGATGGGACAGCACCTACGAGCAGTACTTC
NA | TRBJ2-3 | TRBV18 | NA | CASSPGTDTQYF | TGTGCCAGCTCTCCGGGCACAGATACGCAGTATTTT
TRBD1 | TRBJ2-7 | TRBV5-1 | NA | CASSPEGQGARDYEQYF | TGCGCCAGCAGCCCGGAGGGACAGGGGGCGCGGGACTACGAGCAGTACTTC
TRBD1 | TRBJ1-5 | TRBV19 | once | CASSISGTGPGNQPQHF | TGTGCCAGTAGTATTTCTGGGACAGGCCCCGGCAATCAGCCCCAGCATTTT
TRBD2 | TRBJ2-3 | TRBV11-2 | NA | CASSPVAGPITDTQYF | TGTGCCAGCAGTCCCGTAGCGGGGCCGATCACAGATACGCAGTATTTT
NA | TRBJ1-4 | TRBV6-1 | NA | CASSEASLPGVREKLFF | TGTGCCAGCAGTGAAGCCTCTCTCCCCGGGGTACGGGAAAAACTGTTTTTT
TRBD1 | TRBJ1-3 | TRBV6-1 | NA | CASSAKGGGNTIYF | TGTGCCAGCAGTGCTAAAGGGGGCGGAAACACCATATATTTT
NA | TRBJ1-2 | TRBV6-5 | NA | CATGGGYGYTF | TGTGCCACCGGGGGGGGCTATGGCTACACCTTC
TRBD2 | TRBJ2-3 | TRBV15 | once | CATSRGLAGGSMDTQYF | TGTGCCACCAGCAGAGGACTAGCGGGAGGCTCTATGGATACGCAGTATTTT
TRBD2 | TRBJ2-7 | TRBV5-1 | NA | CASSLKAGEGGEQYF | TGCGCCAGCAGCTTGAAAGCGGGAGAGGGAGGCGAGCAGTACTTC
TRBD2 | TRBJ2-2 | TRBV4-1 | NA | CASSQGGGRASDTGELFF | TGCGCCAGCAGCCAAGGTGGCGGGAGGGCCTCCGACACCGGGGAGCTGTTTTTT
TRBD2 | TRBJ2-7 | TRBV6-5 | NA | CASSTGLTEQYF | TGTGCCAGCAGTACGGGACTAACCGAGCAGTACTTC
NA | TRBJ1-3 | TRBV30 | NA | CAWSAGNGNTIYF | TGTGCCTGGAGTGCGGGAAATGGAAACACCATATATTTT
TRBD2 | TRBJ2-4 | TRBV29-1 | NA | CSVVGTSGSLGGYIQYF | TGCAGCGTTGTCGGGACTAGCGGGAGTCTCGGGGGCTACATTCAGTACTTC
NA | TRBJ1-5 | TRBV5-6 | NA | CASSLAGTSNQPQHF | TGTGCCAGCAGCTTAGCAGGGACAAGCAATCAGCCCCAGCATTTT
TRBD1 | TRBJ2-1 | TRBV29-1 | NA | CSVPGQGEYNEQFF | TGCAGCGTCCCAGGACAGGGGGAATACAATGAGCAGTTCTTC
TRBD1 | TRBJ1-3 | TRBV5-1 | NA | CASSTGQGLNTIYF | TGCGCCAGCAGCACGGGACAGGGCCTAAACACCATATATTTT
NA | TRBJ1-2 | TRBV5-8 | NA | CASSLRQANYGYTF | TGTGCCAGCAGCTTGCGGCAGGCTAACTATGGCTACACCTTC
NA | TRBJ2-1 | TRBV29-1 | NA | CSVEDPIRRLDSSYNEQFF | TGCAGCGTTGAAGATCCGATCCGGCGGTTGGACAGCTCCTACAATGAGCAGTTCTTC
NA | TRBJ1-6 | TRBV5-4 | few | CASSYEGSPLHF | TGTGCCAGCAGCTACGAGGGTTCACCCCTCCACTTT
TRBD1 | TRBJ2-7 | TRBV4-1 | NA | CASRRTGTEYEQYF | TGCGCCAGCAGGCGGACAGGGACTGAGTACGAGCAGTACTTC
TRBD1 | TRBJ2-5 | TRBV5-1 | NA | CASTENRGPQETQYF | TGCGCCAGCACAGAAAACAGGGGACCTCAAGAGACCCAGTACTTC
NA | TRBJ1-1 | TRBV11-2 | NA | CASSLRDMNTEAFF | TGTGCCAGCAGCTTACGGGACATGAACACTGAAGCTTTCTTT
NA | TRBJ1-5 | TRBV10-2 | NA | CASSAREGNNQPQHF | TGCGCCAGCAGTGCCAGGGAAGGGAACAATCAGCCCCAGCATTTT
TRBD2 | TRBJ2-6 | TRBV27 | once | CASSLRLAGVSGANVLTF | TGTGCCAGCAGTTTAAGGCTAGCGGGAGTCTCTGGGGCCAACGTCCTGACTTTC
NA | TRBJ2-3 | TRBV29-1 | NA | CSATPLAIGDTQYF | TGCAGTGCGACCCCCTTAGCGATAGGAGATACGCAGTATTTT
NA | TRBJ1-6 | TRBV9 | NA | CASSVQGYNSPLHF | TGTGCCAGCAGCGTACAGGGCTATAATTCACCCCTCCACTTT
NA | TRBJ2-2 | TRBV5-4 | NA | CASQRDSVSPGELFF | TGTGCCAGCCAAAGGGACTCCGTGTCCCCCGGGGAGCTGTTTTTT
TRBD1 | TRBJ2-7 | TRBV7-8 | once | CASSFGGPGQGSYEQYF | TGTGCCAGCAGCTTCGGGGGACCGGGACAGGGCTCCTACGAGCAGTACTTC
NA | TRBJ2-3 | TRBV6-5 | once | CASSYTSLVDTQYF | TGTGCCAGCAGTTATACCTCCTTAGTTGATACGCAGTATTTT
TRBD1 | TRBJ1-2 | TRBV7-6 | NA | CASSLTGEGGNGYTF | TGTGCCAGCAGCTTGACAGGGGAAGGGGGGAATGGCTACACCTTC
TRBD1 | TRBJ2-7 | TRBV30 | NA | CAWGRQGVRSYEQYF | TGTGCCTGGGGGCGACAGGGGGTTAGGTCCTACGAGCAGTACTTC
TRBD1 | TRBJ2-7 | TRBV27 | few | CASSPYDTGGEQYF | TGTGCCAGCAGTCCCTACGATACAGGGGGCGAGCAGTACTTC
TRBD2 | TRBJ2-2 | TRBV27 | NA | CASSLVFRGANTGELFF | TGTGCCAGCAGTTTAGTGTTCCGGGGGGCGAACACCGGGGAGCTGTTTTTT
NA | TRBJ1-2 | TRBV6-1 | once | CASSDGPSQGYTF | TGTGCCAGCAGTGATGGTCCCTCACAAGGCTACACCTTC
NA | TRBJ1-1 | TRBV19 | NA | CASSIQGTTEAFF | TGTGCCAGTAGTATACAGGGAACCACTGAAGCTTTCTTT
TRBD2 | TRBJ2-3 | TRBV15 | NA | CATSTPGLAGEETDTQYF | TGTGCCACCAGCACCCCGGGACTAGCGGGAGAGGAGACAGATACGCAGTATTTT